This T cell receptor beta chain was sequenced in a study of blood T cell repertoires in COVID-19. Study at large: Collection of acute and convalescent COVID-19 samples took place in the United States, Italy and Spain. In each case, the material was cDNA or gDNA derived from T cells, B-cell-depleted T cells, or PBMCs.

Original methodology: By means of reference gene primer amplification, nucleated cell counts were estimated. Data came from immunoSEQ multiplex PCR; TCRdb stores just in-frame clones and leaves some out. V, J and clone size are those of that table, while D and trimming were read from the DNA. Of about 210,000 clones listed, around 82% were seen once; the top ten hold roughly 8.2%. Germline V gene data show CDR1 as SNHLY and CDR2 as FYNNEI. The CDR3 runs 15 residues. V lost 5 bases and J lost 6; bases outside the gene matches: 5. The chain is built from TRBV2 and TRBJ2-2; the match to TRBD2 covers 11 bases. Sequences were obtained from peripheral blood. The source is a woman aged 45-60 years with acute or convalescent COVID-19. CDR3 amino acids: CASSTLAGGAGELFF. DNA of the CDR3: TGTGCCAGCAGTACGTTAGCGGGAGGGGCCGGGGAGCTGTTTTTT.